The clone carrying this TCR beta chain showed up just once. In germline, CDR1 is MGHRA, CDR2 YSYEKL. This CDR3 comprises 14 residues. J lost 5 bases, V lost 4 bases, and 3 bases had no gene match. The record originates from a study of blood T cell repertoires in COVID-19. Across the whole study: The United States, Italy and Spain provided the acute and convalescent COVID-19 samples. In each case, the material was cDNA or gDNA derived from T cells, B-cell-depleted T cells, or PBMCs.

Original methodology: It was from reference gene primer amplification that nucleated cell counts were estimated. Sequencing was performed with immunoSEQ multiplex PCR; in TCRdb, only in-frame clones are kept and a portion is missing. V and J calls and clone size are those listed in that table; D and trimming were worked out from the DNA. The sample holds about 110,000 clones, about 88% seen once. Sequenced sample: peripheral blood. The chain uses TRBV4-1 and TRBJ1-4; 8 bases line up with TRBD1. This clonotype was sampled from a human donor in a cohort sampled during active COVID-19. DNA for the CDR3: TGCGCCAGCAGCCTACAGGGGGTAAATGAAAAACTGTTTTTT. It codes for CASSLQGVNEKLFF.